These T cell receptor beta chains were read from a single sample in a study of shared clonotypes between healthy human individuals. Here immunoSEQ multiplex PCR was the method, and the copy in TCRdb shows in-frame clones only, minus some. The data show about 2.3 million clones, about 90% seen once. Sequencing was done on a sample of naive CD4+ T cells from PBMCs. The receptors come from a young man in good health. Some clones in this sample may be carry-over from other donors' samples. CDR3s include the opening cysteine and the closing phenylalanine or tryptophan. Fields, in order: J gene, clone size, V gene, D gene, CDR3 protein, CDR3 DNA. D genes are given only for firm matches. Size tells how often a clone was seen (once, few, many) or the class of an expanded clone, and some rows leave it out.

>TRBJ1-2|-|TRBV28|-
CASRPTGRNNYGYTF
TGTGCCAGCAGGCCAACGGGACGTAATAACTATGGCTACACCTTC
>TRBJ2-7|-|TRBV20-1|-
CSASRDYEQYF
TGCAGTGCTAGCCGGGACTACGAGCAGTACTTC
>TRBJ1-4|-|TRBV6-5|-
CASRQNDSPEGKLFF
TGTGCCAGCAGGCAAAATGACTCTCCCGAAGGAAAACTGTTTTTT
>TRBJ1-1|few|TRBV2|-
CASSVVQEAFF
TGTGCCAGCAGTGTTGTGCAGGAAGCTTTCTTT
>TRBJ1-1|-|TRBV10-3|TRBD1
CAITPGQGYTEAFF
TGTGCCATCACTCCGGGACAGGGATACACTGAAGCTTTCTTT
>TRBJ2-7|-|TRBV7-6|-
CASSLNEPYEQYF
TGTGCCAGCAGCTTAAATGAGCCCTACGAGCAGTACTTC
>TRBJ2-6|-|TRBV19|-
CASSRSRTANSGANVLTF
TGTGCCAGTAGTCGATCACGGACAGCTAACTCTGGGGCCAACGTCCTGACTTTC
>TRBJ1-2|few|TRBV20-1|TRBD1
CSAQQGYGYTF
TGCAGTGCTCAACAGGGGTATGGCTACACCTTC
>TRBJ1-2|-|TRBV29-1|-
CSVEPVYGYTF
TGCAGCGTTGAACCAGTCTATGGCTACACCTTC
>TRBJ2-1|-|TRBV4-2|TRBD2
CASSQDREGKNEQFF
TGTGCCAGCAGCCAAGACCGGGAGGGTAAAAATGAGCAGTTCTTC
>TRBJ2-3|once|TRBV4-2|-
CASSQVAERSTDTQYF
TGTGCCAGCAGCCAAGTGGCGGAGAGAAGCACAGATACGCAGTATTTT
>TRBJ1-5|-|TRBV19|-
CASSISQARQPQHF
TGTGCCAGTAGTATATCCCAGGCGCGACAGCCCCAGCATTTT
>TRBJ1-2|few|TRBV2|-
CASSELPVYGYTF
TGTGCCAGCAGTGAACTGCCGGTCTATGGCTACACCTTC
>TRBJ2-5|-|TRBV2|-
CASREGETQYF
TGTGCCAGCAGGGAAGGAGAGACCCAGTACTTC
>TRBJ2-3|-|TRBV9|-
CASSVLGGGGATDTQYF
TGTGCCAGCAGCGTCCTGGGAGGTGGGGGGGCTACAGATACGCAGTATTTT
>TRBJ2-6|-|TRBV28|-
CASSLSGRNSGANVLTF
TGTGCCAGCAGTTTATCAGGACGTAACTCTGGGGCCAACGTCCTGACTTTC
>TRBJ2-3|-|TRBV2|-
CASSDLTPGEDTQYF
TGTGCCAGCAGTGATCTCACCCCGGGGGAGGATACGCAGTATTTT
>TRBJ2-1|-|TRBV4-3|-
CASSQVFSTLYNEQFF
TGCGCCAGCAGCCAAGTTTTTTCAACCTTGTACAATGAGCAGTTCTTC
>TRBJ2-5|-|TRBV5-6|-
CASSRVGETQYF
TGTGCCAGCAGCCGGGTGGGCGAGACCCAGTACTTC
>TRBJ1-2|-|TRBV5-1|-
CASSLGGPNYGYTF
TGCGCCAGCAGCTTGGGTGGACCTAACTATGGCTACACCTTC
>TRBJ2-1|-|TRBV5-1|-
CASSPKEPYNEQFF
TGCGCCAGCAGCCCAAAGGAGCCCTACAATGAGCAGTTCTTC
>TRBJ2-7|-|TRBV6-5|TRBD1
CASSYRTGNYEQYF
TGTGCCAGCAGTTACCGGACAGGCAACTACGAGCAGTACTTC
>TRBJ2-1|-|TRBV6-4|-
CASSPGTGVEQFF
TGTGCCAGCTCCCCGGGAACCGGGGTTGAGCAGTTCTTC
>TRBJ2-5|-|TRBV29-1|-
CSVGGDIQETQYF
TGCAGCGTTGGGGGGGACATCCAAGAGACCCAGTACTTC
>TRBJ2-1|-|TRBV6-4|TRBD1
CASSPDRVSNNEQFF
TGTGCCAGCAGTCCCGACAGGGTGTCGAACAATGAGCAGTTCTTC
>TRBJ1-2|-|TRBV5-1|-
CASSLSRSPPDGYTF
TGCGCCAGCAGCTTGAGTAGGTCTCCTCCGGATGGCTACACCTTC
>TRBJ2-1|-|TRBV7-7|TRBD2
CASSLLAGGSYNEQFF
TGTGCCAGCAGCTTGTTGGCGGGAGGGTCCTACAATGAGCAGTTCTTC
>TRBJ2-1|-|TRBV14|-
CASSQGRGAYNEQFF
TGTGCCAGCAGCCAAGGGAGGGGAGCGTACAATGAGCAGTTCTTC
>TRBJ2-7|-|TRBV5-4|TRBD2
CASSSSASSGSSEQYF
TGTGCCAGCAGCTCCTCGGCCTCGAGCGGGAGCTCGGAGCAGTACTTC
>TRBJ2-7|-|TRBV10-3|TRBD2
CAISDGGTSVYEQYF
TGTGCCATCAGTGATGGGGGGACTAGTGTCTACGAGCAGTACTTC
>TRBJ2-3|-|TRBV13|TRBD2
CASSSETSGSQNTDTQYF
TGTGCCAGCAGCTCTGAGACTAGCGGGAGTCAAAACACAGATACGCAGTATTTT
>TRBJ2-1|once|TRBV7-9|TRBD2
CASSLTSGKSYNEQFF
TGTGCCAGCAGCTTAACTAGCGGGAAGTCCTACAATGAGCAGTTCTTC
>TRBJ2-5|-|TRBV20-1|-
CSARTQETQYF
TGCAGTGCTAGGACGCAAGAGACCCAGTACTTC
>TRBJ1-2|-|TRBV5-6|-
CASSGGPGYTF
TGTGCCAGCAGCGGGGGACCTGGCTACACCTTC
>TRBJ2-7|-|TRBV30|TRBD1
CAWRQTGTGTYEQYF
TGTGCCTGGAGACAGACTGGGACAGGGACCTACGAGCAGTACTTC
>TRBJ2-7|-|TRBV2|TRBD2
CASSEDAGRAHEQYF
TGTGCCAGCAGTGAAGATGCCGGGAGGGCCCACGAGCAGTACTTC
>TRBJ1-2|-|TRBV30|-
CAWSNPGPAPYNYGYTF
TGTGCCTGGAGTAATCCGGGCCCGGCCCCATATAACTATGGCTACACCTTC
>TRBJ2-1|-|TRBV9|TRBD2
CASSTSGTSGIHEQFF
TGTGCCAGCAGCACCTCCGGGACTAGCGGGATCCATGAGCAGTTCTTC
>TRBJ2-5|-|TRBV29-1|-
CSVARGETQYF
TGCAGCGTAGCCAGAGGGGAGACCCAGTACTTC
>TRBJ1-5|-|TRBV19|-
CASSRKDSNQPQHF
TGTGCCAGTAGTCGGAAAGATAGCAATCAGCCCCAGCATTTT
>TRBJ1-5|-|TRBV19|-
CASSMWGAVRNQPQHF
TGTGCCAGTAGTATGTGGGGGGCAGTTCGCAATCAGCCCCAGCATTTT
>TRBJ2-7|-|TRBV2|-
CASSGLRTSYEQYF
TGTGCCAGCAGTGGCCTACGGACTTCCTACGAGCAGTACTTC
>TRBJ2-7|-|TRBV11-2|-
CASSFLQDSDGEQYF
TGTGCCAGCAGCTTTCTCCAGGACAGCGATGGGGAGCAGTACTTC
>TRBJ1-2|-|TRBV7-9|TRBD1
CASSRRDSNYGYTF
TGTGCCAGCAGCCGCCGGGACAGCAACTATGGCTACACCTTC
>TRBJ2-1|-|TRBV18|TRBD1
CASSRRKTNAGQVDYNEQFF
TGTGCCAGCTCTCGGAGAAAAACGAATGCGGGACAGGTCGACTACAATGAGCAGTTCTTC
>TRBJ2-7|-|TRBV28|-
CASSLAGRLYEQYF
TGTGCCAGCAGCCTCGCGGGCCGCCTATACGAGCAGTACTTC
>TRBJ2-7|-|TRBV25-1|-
CASSFGISYEQYF
TGTGCCAGCAGCTTCGGGATCTCCTACGAGCAGTACTTC
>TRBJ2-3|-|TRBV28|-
CASRVWGTDTQYF
TGTGCCAGCAGAGTTTGGGGCACAGATACGCAGTATTTT
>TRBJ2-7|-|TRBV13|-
CASSLVGTYEQYF
TGTGCCAGCAGCTTAGTTGGGACCTACGAGCAGTACTTC
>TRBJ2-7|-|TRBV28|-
CASSLWGGSTYEQYF
TGTGCCAGCAGTTTATGGGGCGGTTCGACCTACGAGCAGTACTTC